The T cell receptor (beta chain) under discussion was sequenced for a study of human versus mouse CDR3 diversity and MHC coevolution. To note about this clone: No antigen is known for it.

The CDR3 loop spans 13 amino acids. The germline V gene encodes CDR1 SGDLS and CDR2 YYNGEE. Libraries were prepared by immunoSEQ multiplex PCR; TCRdb keeps only in-frame clonotypes and omits some of them. This table has some 82,000 clones, roughly 93% appearing once. Study findings and constraints: Human CDR3s averaged more deletions and insertions than mouse CDR3s.

The receptor was derived from a person aged 30 to 70 in good health. The specimen sequenced was naive CD4+ T cells from blood. The subset here: CD45RO-negative CD62L-positive naive CD4 T cells. The genes are TRBV9 and TRBJ2-5; no clear D gene. Gene TRBJ2-7 matches the end of the DNA better, so the J call may be wrong. The CDR3 DNA reads as TGTGCCAGCAGCGTAGGACTTACCTACGAGCAGTACTTC. Translated, it gives CASSVGLTYEQYF.